Shown below are 30 T cell receptor beta chains from a single sample sequenced in a study of OX40 agonist ivuxolimab in advanced cancers. The protocol was immunoSEQ multiplex PCR, while the TCRdb copy is restricted to in-frame clones and leaves out a portion. The sample holds some 69,000 clones, 90% seen once. This specimen was CD4+ or CD8+ T cells sorted from blood, taken in a trial of the OX40 agonist ivuxolimab. All receptors derive from an adult with an advanced solid tumor such as melanoma, head and neck, liver or kidney cancer.

The chain recombines TRBV20-1 with TRBJ2-5; D ambiguous. CDR3 size: 10 residues. Trimming stripped 4 bases from V and 5 bases from J, with 5 bases between. Germline V CDR1 and CDR2: DFQATT, SNEGSKA (reference sequence). The CDR3 region has the DNA TGCAGTGCTAAGGTGGAGACCCAGTACTTC. Protein: CSAKVETQYF.

The DNA of the CDR3 is TGTGCCAGTAGACCCACCCCAAAGGGGAGAACAAATCAGCCCCAGCATTTT. It translates to CASRPTPKGRTNQPQHF. The rearrangement links TRBV19 to TRBJ1-5; D is possibly TRBD1 (5 bases). The CDR3 contains 17 residues. From germline, CDR1 is LNHDA and CDR2 SQIVND (reference sequence). V was cut by 6 bases and J by 4 bases, with 22 bases left in between.

This clone was detected only once. The chain is built from TRBV5-4 and TRBJ2-2, with 8 nucleotides matching TRBD2. With 0 bases clipped from V and 2 bases from J, the junction kept 15 bases outside the gene matches. Germline values: CDR1 SGHNT, CDR2 YYREEE (reference sequence). This CDR3 is 20 amino acids long. Here the CDR3 reads CASSLVPRASGRTNTGELFF. The CDR3 coding sequence is TGTGCCAGCAGCTTGGTGCCCAGGGCGAGCGGGAGAACTAACACCGGGGAGCTGTTTTTT.

The rearrangement joins TRBV7-2 to TRBJ2-3; D remains unclear. From germline, CDR1 is SGHTA and CDR2 FQGNSA. This CDR3 is 12 amino acids long. The V and J ends lost 2 bases and 10 bases respectively, with 10 bases between them. The CDR3 is CASSLSLLAQYF. CDR3 bases: TGTGCCAGCAGCTTAAGCCTCCTGGCGCAGTATTTT.

V is TRBV6-1 and J is TRBJ2-2; D unclear. The germline V gene has CDR1 MNHNS and CDR2 SASEGT. The V gene lost 7 bases and the J gene lost 0 bases, with 12 bases spanning the gap. The CDR3 has 15 residues. CDR3 sequence (DNA): TGTGCCAGCATTAGCAGACAAACGAACACCGGGGAGCTGTTTTTT. It translates to CASISRQTNTGELFF.

The chain recombines TRBV11-2 with TRBJ2-5; D may correspond to TRBD1 or TRBD2 (5 bases each). The CDR3 is 16 amino acids. From germline, CDR1 is SGHAT and CDR2 FQNNGV. Trimming took 3 bases from V and 2 from J, leaving 16 bases between them. In nucleotides, the CDR3 is TGTGCCAGCAGCTTCGGGGCCGGGATCCCACAAGAGACCCAGTACTTC. Its translation is CASSFGAGIPQETQYF. Combining the CDR3 with reference TRBV11-2 and TRBJ2-5 gives the whole variable domain EAGVAQSPRYKIIEKRQSVAFWCNPISGHATLYWYQQILGQGPKLLIQFQNNGVVDDSQLPKDRFSAERLKGVDSTLKIQPAKLEDSAVYLCASSFGAGIPQETQYFGPGTRLLVL.

V usage is TRBV5-1 and J usage is TRBJ2-2; 7 bases are shared with TRBD2. V lost 3 bases, J lost 2 bases, and 1 base stayed unmatched. Germline CDR1 and CDR2: SGHRS and YFSETQ. This CDR3 contains 14 residues. The chain's CDR3 is CASSWEGNTGELFF. DNA for the CDR3: TGCGCCAGCAGCTGGGAGGGAAACACCGGGGAGCTGTTTTTT.

The gene calls are TRBV7-2 and TRBJ2-5; TRBD2 agrees at 9 bases. The germline V gene encodes CDR1 SGHTA and CDR2 FQGNSA. The CDR3 spans 18 residues. V shed 1 base and J 2 bases; nucleotides not matched to a gene: 11. The chain's CDR3 is CASSLVNAGGPEQETQYF. CDR3 bases: TGTGCCAGCAGCTTAGTGAACGCGGGAGGGCCGGAGCAAGAGACCCAGTACTTC.

The V and J genes are TRBV28 and TRBJ2-1, with TRBD2 as a possible D gene (6 bases). The V end was cut by 2 bases, the J end by 9 bases, with 14 bases between. The CDR3 contains 14 residues. CDR1 and CDR2 from the germline V gene are MDHEN and SYDVKM. CDR3 residues: CASSLGGTRGEQFF. For the CDR3, the DNA is TGTGCCAGCAGTTTAGGGGGGACGAGGGGTGAGCAGTTCTTC. Full variable domain (outside the CDR3, taken from reference TRBV28 and TRBJ2-1): DVKVTQSSRYLVKRTGEKVFLECVQDMDHENMFWYRQDPGLGLRLIYFSYDVKMKEKGDIPEGYSVSREKKERFSLILESASTNQTSMYLCASSLGGTRGEQFFGPGTRLTVL.

The chain links TRBV27 to TRBJ2-3; 11 bases are shared with TRBD1. Germline V CDR1 and CDR2: MNHEY, SMNVEV (reference sequence). Unmatched junction bases numbered 10, after V lost 4 bases and J lost 7 bases. This CDR3 spans 16 amino acids. The chain's CDR3 is CASSSQGTGGANTQYF. CDR3 bases: TGTGCCAGCAGTTCCCAGGGGACAGGGGGAGCCAATACGCAGTATTTT.

J is TRBJ2-2 and V is TRBV4-3; 16 nucleotides line up with TRBD2. Germline V lookup: CDR1 LGHNA, CDR2 YSLEER. This CDR3 is 16 amino acids long. The trim removed 4 bases at V and 5 bases at J, leaving 1 base unmatched. CDR3 nucleotides: TGCGCCAGCAGCCTGGGACTAGCGGGAGGGACCGGGGAGCTGTTTTTT. This gives the protein CASSLGLAGGTGELFF.

Here the CDR3 DNA reads TGTGCCAGCAGCTCATCCGGGACTAGCGGGACGACGAACACCGGGGAGCTGTTTTTT. It is translated as CASSSSGTSGTTNTGELFF. V usage is TRBV7-3 and J usage is TRBJ2-2; 13 bases fit TRBD2. The junction had 8 bases not matched to a gene; V was cut back by 4 bases and J by 0 bases. The CDR3 length is 19 residues. Germline V gives CDR1 SGHTA, CDR2 FQGTGA.

J is TRBJ2-7 and V is TRBV18, with D possibly being TRBD1 or TRBD2 (5 bases each). This CDR3 is 13 amino acids long. Deletions cut 3 bases from V and 1 base from J, with 7 bases between. Germline V lookup: CDR1 KGHSH, CDR2 LQKENI. As DNA, the CDR3 is TGTGCCAGCTCACCGGGGGAGTCCTACGAGCAGTACTTC. The encoded protein is CASSPGESYEQYF. Filled out from reference TRBV18 and TRBJ2-7, the complete variable domain reads NAGVMQNPRHLVRRRGQEARLRCSPMKGHSHVYWYRQLPEEGLKFMVYLQKENIIDESGMPKERFSAEFPKEGPSILRIQQVVRGDSAAYFCASSPGESYEQYFGPGTRLTVT.

The CDR3 DNA reads TGTGCCAGCAGTTCACTCGGACAGGGTAGCAATCAGCCCCAGCATTTT. Translated, it gives CASSSLGQGSNQPQHF. The rearrangement uses TRBV28 and TRBJ1-5; 8 bases map to TRBD1. Germline loops: CDR1 MDHEN, CDR2 SYDVKM. This CDR3 contains 16 residues. V dropped 4 bases and J dropped 0; count of bases not matched to a gene: 5.

J is TRBJ2-7 and V is TRBV6-6, with D possibly TRBD2 on 7 matching bases. CDR3 length: 16 residues. Germline assignment: CDR1 MNHNY and CDR2 SVGAGI (reference sequence). Trimming took 7 bases from V and 0 from J, leaving 19 bases between them. The DNA for the CDR3 is TGTGCCAGCAAGAAATGGGGGGGCCCCCCCTCCTACGAGCAGTACTTC. Translated: CASKKWGGPPSYEQYF.

The V call is TRBV18, the J call TRBJ2-7, with D perhaps given as TRBD1 or TRBD2 (5 bases each). V shed 1 base and J shed 5 bases, with 9 bases lying between them. The CDR3 has 13 amino acids. Germline V lookup: CDR1 KGHSH, CDR2 LQKENI. The CDR3 here is CASSPRGFDEQYF. CDR3 nucleotides: TGTGCCAGCTCACCACGGGGGTTCGACGAGCAGTACTTC.

Comment on this clone: An end of the junction differs from the germline gene, which may be a read error. J is TRBJ1-2 and V is TRBV7-9; 8 bases are shared with TRBD1. Per germline, CDR1 SEHNR and CDR2 FQNEAQ (reference sequence). This CDR3 contains 15 residues. The CDR3 coding sequence is TGTGCCAGCAGCCTAGCGACAGGGGATGCGGCTGGCTACACCTTC. Amino acid sequence: CASSLATGDAAGYTF.

The J gene is TRBJ1-3, the V gene TRBV5-4; 9 bases line up with TRBD1. Germline V gene sequence: CDR1 SGHNT, CDR2 YYREEE (reference sequence). The V and J ends lost 2 bases and 1 base, in that order; junction bases with no gene match: 4. The CDR3 runs 16 residues. DNA of the CDR3: TGTGCCAGCAGCTTTGTTGGACAGGGGTCTGGAAACACCATATATTTT. Translated, it gives CASSFVGQGSGNTIYF. Full variable domain (remainder filled in from reference TRBV5-4 and TRBJ1-3): ETGVTQSPTHLIKTRGQQVTLRCSSQSGHNTVSWYQQALGQGPQFIFQYYREEENGRGNFPPRFSGLQFPNYSSELNVNALELDDSALYLCASSFVGQGSGNTIYFGEGSWLTVV.

CDR3 coding DNA: TGCGCCAGCAGCTCGACAACCGGGACTTTATACTCCTACGAGCAGTACTTC. It yields the protein CASSSTTGTLYSYEQYF. The chain uses TRBV5-1 and TRBJ2-7; possibly TRBD2 for D (6 bases). This CDR3 contains 17 residues. The V end was cut by 3 bases, the J end by 0 bases, with 19 bases between. From germline, CDR1 is SGHRS and CDR2 YFSETQ. The whole variable domain, remainder taken from reference TRBV5-1 and TRBJ2-7, is KAGVTQTPRYLIKTRGQQVTLSCSPISGHRSVSWYQQTPGQGLQFLFEYFSETQRNKGNFPGRFSGRQFSNSRSEMNVSTLELGDSALYLCASSSTTGTLYSYEQYFGPGTRLTVT.

The chain joins TRBV28 to TRBJ2-2; TRBD1 matches 9 bases. The V segment lost 4 bases and the J segment 4 bases; nucleotides outside the gene matches: 10. The CDR3 spans 17 residues. Germline CDR1 and CDR2: MDHEN and SYDVKM. For the CDR3, the DNA is TGTGCCAGCAGTTCGGGATACAGGGGGCCGGGCACCGGGGAGCTGTTTTTT. The encoded protein is CASSSGYRGPGTGELFF. Full variable domain (remainder filled in from reference TRBV28 and TRBJ2-2): DVKVTQSSRYLVKRTGEKVFLECVQDMDHENMFWYRQDPGLGLRLIYFSYDVKMKEKGDIPEGYSVSREKKERFSLILESASTNQTSMYLCASSSGYRGPGTGELFFGEGSRLTVL.

The chain carries TRBV29-1 and TRBJ2-7; D is undetermined. This CDR3 spans 11 amino acids. CDR1 SQVTM and CDR2 ANQGSEA come from the germline V gene. V lost 3 bases to trimming and J lost 7 bases, with 10 bases between them. CDR3 bases: TGCAGCGTTGAGAGACACGAAGAGCAGTACTTC. This translates into CSVERHEEQYF.

This clone was counted between two and nine times. The rearrangement uses TRBV6-4 and TRBJ1-6; D gene unclear. The germline V gene has CDR1 MRHNA and CDR2 SNTAGT. V lost 7 bases, J lost 13 bases, and 17 bases lay in between. The CDR3 contains 13 residues. This CDR3 reads CASIPRGRRPLHF. Here the CDR3 DNA reads TGTGCCAGCATCCCCCGAGGGAGGCGGCCCCTCCACTTT.

The V call is TRBV18, the J call TRBJ2-1, with TRBD2 matching 8 bases. With V trimmed by 5 bases and J by 4 bases, 7 bases remained unmatched. CDR3 length: 15 residues. The germline V gene has CDR1 KGHSH and CDR2 LQKENI. CDR3 protein: CASSSLAGAYNEQFF. CDR3 DNA sequence: TGTGCCAGCTCATCTCTAGCGGGTGCGTACAATGAGCAGTTCTTC. The full variable domain, with the rest looked up from reference TRBV18 and TRBJ2-1, is NAGVMQNPRHLVRRRGQEARLRCSPMKGHSHVYWYRQLPEEGLKFMVYLQKENIIDESGMPKERFSAEFPKEGPSILRIQQVVRGDSAAYFCASSSLAGAYNEQFFGPGTRLTVL.

The rearrangement uses TRBV5-1 and TRBJ1-2, with D tentatively TRBD1 (6 bases). Germline CDR1 is SGHRS and CDR2 is YFSETQ. V was cut by 0 bases and J by 7 bases, with 13 bases left in between. There are 14 residues in the CDR3. CDR3 region: CASSLASGEAGYTF. The CDR3 DNA reads TGCGCCAGCAGCTTGGCTTCAGGGGAGGCTGGCTACACCTTC.

This chain links TRBV30 with TRBJ1-5; 9 bases agree with TRBD1. The CDR3 runs to 14 residues. V was pared by 4 bases and J by 10 bases, with 11 bases of the junction left unmatched. Germline CDR1 reads GTSNPN; CDR2 reads SVGIG (reference sequence). The CDR3, as DNA: TGTGCCTGGAATAGACAGGGGGAACTCGAACCCCAGCATTTT. It codes for CAWNRQGELEPQHF.

This sequence joins TRBV18 and TRBJ2-1; maybe TRBD2 (5 bases). The CDR3 length is 11 residues. Looked up from germline, CDR1 is KGHSH and CDR2 is LQKENI. Trimming took off 4 bases at V and 8 bases at J, with 6 bases between the two ends. DNA of the CDR3: TGTGCCAGCTCACGAGCGGATGAGCAGTTCTTC. This gives the protein CASSRADEQFF.

The rearrangement links TRBV11-2 to TRBJ1-2, with TRBD1 as a possible D gene (5 bases). With 6 bases removed from V and 8 bases from J, the gap between germline ends came to 16 bases. Germline CDR1 is SGHAT and CDR2 is FQNNGV. This CDR3 region has 13 residues. For the CDR3, the DNA is TGTGCCAGCAGTCAGTTTTTGGGGCAGGGCTACACCTTC. It yields the protein CASSQFLGQGYTF.

The chain employs TRBV18 and TRBJ2-1, with 11 positions matching TRBD2. The CDR3 runs to 17 residues. The germline gives CDR1 KGHSH, CDR2 LQKENI. V lost 4 bases and J lost 10; bases outside the gene matches: 15. CDR3 in DNA: TGTGCCAGCTCACGGGGGACTAGCGGTAACTTACAAGGAGAGCAGTTCTTC. Translating it yields CASSRGTSGNLQGEQFF. Drawing the rest from reference TRBV18 and TRBJ2-1, the complete variable domain is NAGVMQNPRHLVRRRGQEARLRCSPMKGHSHVYWYRQLPEEGLKFMVYLQKENIIDESGMPKERFSAEFPKEGPSILRIQQVVRGDSAAYFCASSRGTSGNLQGEQFFGPGTRLTVL.

The rearrangement links TRBV15 to TRBJ2-6; D uncertain. V lost 1 base to trimming and J lost 1 base, with 8 bases between them. Germline CDR1 is LNHNV and CDR2 is YYDKDF (reference sequence). The CDR3 is 16 amino acids. This chain's CDR3 is CATSRVSKSGANVLTF. CDR3 DNA: TGTGCCACCAGCAGAGTTAGCAAATCTGGGGCCAACGTCCTGACTTTC. Using reference TRBV15 and TRBJ2-6 for the parts outside the CDR3, the full variable domain is DAMVIQNPRYQVTQFGKPVTLSCSQTLNHNVMYWYQQKSSQAPKLLFHYYDKDFNNEADTPDNFQSRRPNTSFCFLDIRSPGLGDTAMYLCATSRVSKSGANVLTFGAGSRLTVL.

The chain joins TRBV13 to TRBJ2-1, with unresolved D. Trimming removed 5 bases at V and 6 bases at J, with 17 bases between. CDR1 and CDR2 (germline): PRHDT, FYEKMQ (reference sequence). The CDR3 is 15 amino acids. The CDR3 loop reads CASSHRATSGNEQFF. CDR3 DNA sequence: TGTGCCAGCAGCCACCGAGCGACATCAGGCAATGAGCAGTTCTTC.